Below, 12 T cell receptor beta chains from the same sample are listed, as sequenced in a study of OX40 agonist ivuxolimab in advanced cancers. Assay used: immunoSEQ multiplex PCR; TCRdb lists only in-frame clones, some missing. Of tens of thousands of clones listed, approximately 80% are singletons. The sequencing used CD4+ or CD8+ T cells sorted from blood, collected in a trial of the OX40 agonist ivuxolimab. The receptor set was obtained from an adult with an advanced solid tumor such as melanoma, head and neck, liver or kidney cancer.

The V gene is TRBV11-2, the J gene TRBJ2-7; the D gene is possibly TRBD2 (7 bases). Trimming left V 8 bases short and J 4 bases short, with 15 bases between. The CDR3 length is 13 residues. CDR1 is SGHAT and CDR2 is FQNNGV in the germline V gene. CDR3 region: CASRGRGHYEQYF. The CDR3 nucleotides read TGTGCCAGCCGGGGGCGGGGGCATTACGAGCAGTACTTC.

This clone has a handful of counts. The chain has TRBV5-1 and TRBJ1-2, with a possible D match to TRBD1 (5 bases). Germline V CDR1 and CDR2: SGHRS, YFSETQ. The CDR3 loop spans 13 amino acids. V was cut by 2 bases and J by 1 base, with 6 bases left in between. In DNA, the CDR3 is TGCGCCAGCAGCTTCGGGGGTAACTATGGCTACACCTTC. Encoded protein: CASSFGGNYGYTF.

This sequence joins TRBV29-1 and TRBJ2-3, with no clear D. The germline V gene has CDR1 SQVTM and CDR2 ANQGSEA. The CDR3 totals 15 residues. With 7 bases removed from V and 4 bases from J, the gap between germline ends came to 21 bases. CDR3 protein: CSAKRAQLASDTQYF. CDR3 bases: TGCAGCGCGAAGAGAGCACAGCTTGCCTCAGATACGCAGTATTTT.

The chain recombines TRBV4-1 with TRBJ2-3, with 9 bases aligning to TRBD2. The CDR3 covers 16 residues. The V and J ends lost 3 bases and 5 bases, in that order; junction bases with no gene match: 9. Germline lookup yields CDR1 MGHRA and CDR2 YSYEKL. The CDR3 reads CASSHAGRGGQDTQYF. The CDR3 coding sequence is TGCGCCAGCAGCCACGCGGGGCGGGGGGGCCAAGATACGCAGTATTTT.

The chain employs TRBV7-2 and TRBJ2-1; TRBD2 aligns across 9 bases. Per germline, CDR1 SGHTA and CDR2 FQGNSA. The V and J ends lost 5 bases and 7 bases, in that order; junction bases with no gene match: 9. This CDR3 has 15 residues. The CDR3 nucleotides are TGTGCCAGCAGCCCCTCGGGGACTAGCCCTAATGAGCAGTTCTTC. Amino acids: CASSPSGTSPNEQFF.

V is TRBV7-2 and J is TRBJ2-3, with 14 bases fitting TRBD2. The V and J ends lost 11 bases and 6 bases, in that order; junction bases with no gene match: 4. This CDR3 comprises 13 residues. Germline V gives CDR1 SGHTA, CDR2 FQGNSA. The CDR3 DNA is TGTGCCGGGGGACTAGCGGGAGAGGATACGCAGTATTTT. As protein: CAGGLAGEDTQYF.

The chain uses TRBV6-6 and TRBJ1-1; perhaps TRBD1 as D (5 bases). Germline V gives CDR1 MNHNY, CDR2 SVGAGI (reference sequence). Between the trimmed V and J ends, which lost 6 bases and 9 bases, there was a span of 17 bases. The CDR3 spans 13 residues. This chain's CDR3 is CASSQSWGRKAFF. As DNA, the CDR3 is TGTGCCAGCAGCCAAAGCTGGGGCCGGAAAGCTTTCTTT.

The gene calls are TRBV2 and TRBJ2-2; D remains unclear. This CDR3 is built from 13 residues. Germline CDR1 SNHLY, CDR2 FYNNEI. The V end lost 0 bases, the J end lost 4 bases, and 3 bases lay between the germline ends. The CDR3 region is CASSEARTGELFF. The CDR3, as DNA: TGTGCCAGCAGTGAAGCTCGCACCGGGGAGCTGTTTTTT. Drawing the rest from reference TRBV2 and TRBJ2-2, the complete variable domain is EPEVTQTPSHQVTQMGQEVILRCVPISNHLYFYWYRQILGQKVEFLVSFYNNEISEKSEIFDDQFSVERPDGSNFTLKIRSTKLEDSAMYFCASSEARTGELFFGEGSRLTVL.

This clone was seen just once. V usage is TRBV19 and J usage is TRBJ1-5; no reliable D call. The CDR3 consists of 14 residues. Trimming took off 8 bases at V and 4 bases at J, with 15 bases between the two ends. Germline V CDR1 and CDR2: LNHDA, SQIVND (reference sequence). DNA for the CDR3: TGTGCCAGTGGCCCAAATTTGATGAATCAGCCCCAGCATTTT. Translation: CASGPNLMNQPQHF.

This clone was counted once. V gene TRBV11-2 combines with J gene TRBJ2-3; D might be TRBD2 (6 bases). The CDR3 is 14 amino acids. Trimming cost V 6 bases and J 4 bases, with 14 bases left between them. Germline V lookup: CDR1 SGHAT, CDR2 FQNNGV. CDR3 coding DNA: TGTGCCAGCAGAAGAGCGGGTGGCGCAGATACGCAGTATTTT. Its protein product is CASRRAGGADTQYF.

This clone was seen once. The chain is built from TRBV19 and TRBJ1-5; no definite D call. In germline, CDR1 is LNHDA, CDR2 SQIVND (reference sequence). CDR3 size: 15 residues. V was clipped by 3 bases and J by 1 base, with 10 bases between them. Here the CDR3 DNA reads TGTGCCAGTAGTATTTGGAGGGAAAGCAATCAGCCCCAGCATTTT. It codes for CASSIWRESNQPQHF.

This sequence joins TRBV19 and TRBJ2-7; tentative D call: TRBD1 (6 bases). CDR3 length: 19 residues. Germline CDR1 and CDR2: LNHDA and SQIVND (reference sequence). The V gene lost 6 bases and the J gene lost 2 bases, with 29 bases spanning the gap. For the CDR3, the DNA is TGTGCCAGTAGCATCCGCCCGGGCAGGGGATTGGGAACCCCCTACGAGCAGTACTTC. It encodes CASSIRPGRGLGTPYEQYF.